The 25 T cell receptor beta chains presented below share a single source sample, sequenced in a study of regulatory T cells in long-lasting Graves disease. TCR beta libraries were built with iRepertoire HTBI primers and Arm-PCR of CDR3 regions. TCRdb called the multiplex PCR reads again in MiXCR, with one record for every CDR3 protein. This table holds 300,000 to 400,000 distinct CDR3 sequences, 15% to 20% found once. Described time point: persistent/refractory GD, antithyroid drugs over 5 years with positive TRAb. PBMC-derived RNA was used for the TCR library. This material consisted of peripheral blood mononuclear cells (PBMCs), taken when the disease was refractory, from a patient treated with antithyroid drugs. All receptors come from a female donor with Graves disease.

The chain joins TRBV7-2 to TRBJ1-5; D remains unclear. The germline CDR1 and CDR2 sequences are SGHTA and FQGNSA. V was shortened by 8 bases and J by 6 bases, with 14 bases between the two germline ends. This CDR3 is 13 amino acids long. Here the CDR3 reads CASRTRAGQPQHF. The CDR3 DNA follows: TGTGCCAGCCGAACACGGGCGGGTCAGCCCCAGCATTTT.

Note on this clonotype: Being one base from a much bigger clone, this may be a read error. The chain links TRBV2 to TRBJ1-3; D gene unclear. The germline V gene encodes CDR1 SNHLY and CDR2 FYNNEI. The CDR3 contains 13 residues. The chain's CDR3 is CATLQSSGNTICF. CDR3 bases: TGTGCCACCCTACAAAGCTCTGGAAACACCATATGTTTT.

The V and J genes are TRBV18 and TRBJ2-2; the D is unclear. CDR1 is KGHSH and CDR2 is LQKENI in the germline V gene. This CDR3 region has 14 residues. Trimming took off 7 bases at V and 3 bases at J, with 12 bases between the two ends. The chain's CDR3 is CASYEQAYTGELFF. For the CDR3, the DNA is TGTGCCAGCTATGAGCAGGCCTACACCGGGGAGCTGTTTTTT. The full variable domain, in which reference TRBV18 and TRBJ2-2 provide the parts outside the CDR3, is NAGVMQNPRHLVRRRGQEARLRCSPMKGHSHVYWYRQLPEEGLKFMVYLQKENIIDESGMPKERFSAEFPKEGPSILRIQQVVRGDSAAYFCASYEQAYTGELFFGEGSRLTVL.

This clonotype was counted only a few times. The chain is built from TRBV7-2 and TRBJ1-1, with a tentative D call TRBD1 (5 bases). V dropped 0 bases and J dropped 3 bases, with 20 bases sitting between them. Per the germline V gene, CDR1 is SGHTA and CDR2 is FQGNSA. The CDR3 sequence is 18 residues long. Written as DNA, the CDR3 is TGTGCCAGCAGCTTAGCGGGAACCTACGGGGCGGGGGACACTGAAGCTTTCTTT. Translating it yields CASSLAGTYGAGDTEAFF.

V gene TRBV30 combines with J gene TRBJ1-2; 7 positions match TRBD1. V lost 0 bases, J lost 7 bases, and 8 bases stayed unmatched. The CDR3 is 14 residues long. Germline lookup yields CDR1 GTSNPN and CDR2 SVGIG (reference sequence). CDR3 protein: CAWSVLETGTGYTF. As DNA, the CDR3 is TGTGCCTGGAGTGTACTTGAGACAGGGACTGGCTACACCTTC. Together with reference TRBV30 and TRBJ1-2, the CDR3 gives the full variable domain: SQTIHQWPATLVQPVGSPLSLECTVEGTSNPNLYWYRQAAGRGLQLLFYSVGIGQISSEVPQNLSASRPQDRQFILSSKKLLLSDSGFYLCAWSVLETGTGYTFGSGTRLTVV.

This clonotype was seen at least ten times. V and J are TRBV11-2 and TRBJ2-7, with 9 bases fitting TRBD1. Germline loops: CDR1 SGHAT, CDR2 FQNNGV. The CDR3 runs to 15 residues. Unmatched junction bases numbered 9, after V lost 6 bases and J lost 3 bases. The CDR3 is CASSLQGQGYYEQYF. CDR3 in DNA: TGTGCCAGCAGTCTTCAGGGACAGGGTTACTACGAGCAGTACTTC.

This clonotype was seen a few times. V usage is TRBV11-2 and J usage is TRBJ2-7, with D perhaps matching TRBD1 (6 bases). Germline values: CDR1 SGHAT, CDR2 FQNNGV. CDR3 length: 13 amino acids. The germline V and J ends were trimmed by 0 bases and 6 bases, with 9 bases remaining between them. The CDR3 bases are TGTGCCAGCAGCTTAGAATACAGGGCCGAGCAGTACTTC. Translation gives CASSLEYRAEQYF.

Only a few counts were recorded for this clonotype. J is TRBJ1-1 and V is TRBV20-1; D remains unclear. The germline gives CDR1 DFQATT, CDR2 SNEGSKA (reference sequence). This CDR3 spans 13 amino acids. The germline V and J ends were trimmed by 0 bases and 1 base, with 6 bases remaining between them. This CDR3 reads CSAREASNTEAFF. The DNA for the CDR3 is TGCAGTGCTAGAGAGGCATCGAACACTGAAGCTTTCTTT.

V usage is TRBV3-1 and J usage is TRBJ1-4; unclear D gene. Trimming cost V 4 bases and J 3 bases, with 12 bases left between them. The CDR3 has 15 amino acids. Germline CDR1 and CDR2: LGHDT and YNNKEL (reference sequence). The CDR3, as DNA: TGTGCCAGCAGCCGAAAAGGGTCGGCTAATGAAAAACTGTTTTTT. Translation: CASSRKGSANEKLFF.

CDR3 DNA sequence: TGCGCCGCCGGGACAGGGAATTCACCCCTCCACTTT. It encodes CAAGTGNSPLHF. The V call is TRBV29-1, the J call TRBJ1-6; 9 bases map to TRBD1. CDR3 length equals 12 residues. The V gene's germline CDR1 is SQVTM and CDR2 ANQGSEA.

This clonotype was detected only a few times. The V call is TRBV2, the J call TRBJ1-6; unclear D gene. This CDR3 contains 16 residues. Germline CDR1 is SNHLY and CDR2 is FYNNEI. V was shortened by 3 bases and J by 0 bases, with 9 bases between the two germline ends. The CDR3 here is CASSDVGSSYNSPLHF. In DNA, the CDR3 is TGTGCCAGCAGTGACGTGGGGAGCTCCTATAATTCACCCCTCCACTTT.

J is TRBJ1-6 and V is TRBV27, with 12 positions matching TRBD1. Germline CDR1 and CDR2: MNHEY and SMNVEV (reference sequence). CDR3 length: 14 residues. V gave up 3 bases and J gave up 15 bases; unmatched junction bases: 6. CDR3 nucleotide sequence: TGTGCCAGCAGTTTGGGACAGGGGGCTCGGGACCTCCACTTT. Its translation: CASSLGQGARDLHF.

This clonotype has ten or more counts. The chain couples TRBV3-1 to TRBJ2-5, with a possible D match to TRBD1 (5 bases). V lost 3 bases, J lost 2 bases, and 13 bases lay in between. Germline V CDR1 and CDR2: LGHDT, YNNKEL (reference sequence). This CDR3 contains 15 residues. CDR3 coding DNA: TGTGCCAGCAGCCAGTATAGGACACAACAAGAGACCCAGTACTTC. Translating gives CASSQYRTQQETQYF.

This clonotype was observed at least ten times. The chain combines TRBV15 with TRBJ2-6; no clear D gene. This CDR3 is 17 amino acids long. Per germline, CDR1 LNHNV and CDR2 YYDKDF (reference sequence). The V gene lost 1 base and the J gene lost 0 bases, with 10 bases spanning the gap. As DNA, the CDR3 is TGTGCCACCAGCAGAGTCACAGAAGGCTCTGGGGCCAACGTCCTGACTTTC. Its protein is CATSRVTEGSGANVLTF.

This clonotype appeared many times. The chain is built from TRBV18 and TRBJ2-5, with 10 bases matching TRBD2. This CDR3 spans 16 amino acids. V gave up 4 bases and J gave up 6 bases; unmatched junction bases: 11. The germline CDR1 and CDR2 sequences are KGHSH and LQKENI. CDR3 nucleotide sequence: TGTGCCAGCTCACGTACTAGCGGGGATGGGATGAAGACCCAGTACTTC. This translates into CASSRTSGDGMKTQYF.

A word on this clonotype: A much larger clone differs from this one at a single base, so this may be a read error. The chain joins TRBV27 to TRBJ2-5; 8 bases match TRBD2. Germline V gene data show CDR1 as MNHEY and CDR2 as SMNVEV (reference sequence). The length of the CDR3 is 14 residues. In DNA form, the CDR3 reads TGTGCCAGCAGTTCCCGGGAGGGGAAAGAGGCCCAGTACTTC. This gives the protein CASSSREGKEAQYF.

This rearrangement joins TRBV18 to TRBJ1-2; D is possibly TRBD1 (6 bases). Germline CDR1 KGHSH, CDR2 LQKENI. Trimming took 2 bases from V and 7 from J, leaving 17 bases between them. CDR3 size: 15 residues. The CDR3 spells CASSPTRTELGGYTF. The CDR3 bases are TGTGCCAGCTCACCAACCCGGACAGAGCTGGGTGGCTACACCTTC.

This clonotype was recorded at least ten times. The V and J genes are TRBV12-5 and TRBJ2-7; D is perhaps TRBD1 or TRBD2 (6 bases each). This CDR3 contains 13 residues. Per the germline V gene, CDR1 is LGHNT and CDR2 is FRNRAP. Trimming shortened V by 1 base and J by 9 bases, and 13 bases separated the two germline ends. The CDR3 loop is CASGLDPGGGQYF. In DNA, the CDR3 is TGTGCTAGTGGTTTGGACCCCGGAGGGGGGCAGTACTTC. Full variable domain (missing parts from reference TRBV12-5 and TRBJ2-7): DARVTQTPRHKVTEMGQEVTMRCQPILGHNTVFWYRQTMMQGLELLAYFRNRAPLDDSGMPKDRFSAEMPDATLATLKIQPSEPRDSAVYFCASGLDPGGGQYFGPGTRLTVT.

This clonotype has at least ten counts. The V and J genes are TRBV3-1 and TRBJ2-7; D may be TRBD1 or TRBD2 (5 bases each). Trimming took 4 bases from V and 7 from J, leaving 17 bases between them. The germline CDR1 and CDR2 sequences are LGHDT and YNNKEL (reference sequence). This CDR3 has 14 amino acids. The CDR3 DNA sequence: TGTGCCAGCAGCCCCGGGACCGGTAGTGGGGAGCAGTACTTC. Encoded protein: CASSPGTGSGEQYF.

This clonotype was detected a few times. This chain connects TRBV20-1 to TRBJ1-2; 12 positions agree with TRBD1. V lost 0 bases to trimming and J lost 10 bases; unmatched junction nucleotides: 6. CDR1 DFQATT and CDR2 SNEGSKA come from the germline V gene (reference sequence). This CDR3 contains 14 residues. Here the CDR3 reads CSARDWGQGADYTF. The CDR3 nucleotides are TGCAGTGCTAGAGATTGGGGACAGGGGGCCGACTACACCTTC.

This clonotype turned up a few times. This CDR3 is CASSQVGWPGELFF. The DNA of the CDR3 is TGTGCCAGCAGCCAAGTGGGCTGGCCCGGGGAGCTGTTTTTT. V usage is TRBV3-1 and J usage is TRBJ2-2; D is ambiguous. From germline, CDR1 is LGHDT and CDR2 YNNKEL (reference sequence). The V and J ends lost 1 base and 6 bases respectively, with 9 bases between them. The CDR3 consists of 14 residues.

Regarding this clonotype: A read error is possible here, since a much larger clone lies one base away. The rearrangement links TRBV6-1 to TRBJ2-7, with D perhaps assigned TRBD1 or TRBD2 (5 bases each). Germline V gene lookup returns CDR1 MNHNS and CDR2 SASEGT. The CDR3 loop spans 13 amino acids. CDR3 protein: CASSRQPGYEQHF. Here the CDR3 DNA reads TGTGCCAGCAGTCGACAGCCGGGGTACGAGCAGCACTTC.

The chain employs TRBV24-1 and TRBJ1-4; weak D call: TRBD1 (5 bases). The CDR3 has 12 amino acids. CDR1 KGHDR and CDR2 SFDVKD come from the germline V gene. V dropped 1 base and J dropped 13 bases, with 9 bases sitting between them. The CDR3 region has the DNA TGTGCCACCAGTGATTTCCAGGGAGGACTGTTTTTT. Translation: CATSDFQGGLFF.

Only a few counts were recorded for this clonotype. This chain joins TRBV7-9 and TRBJ2-7; tentatively, D is TRBD1 or TRBD2 (5 bases each). Germline V CDR1 and CDR2: SEHNR, FQNEAQ (reference sequence). Between the trimmed V and J ends, which lost 5 bases and 2 bases, there was a span of 13 bases. The CDR3 has 14 residues. The CDR3 DNA reads as TGTGCCAGCAGCAGAGGGGTCCTCCCCTACGAGCAGTACTTC. Translating it yields CASSRGVLPYEQYF.

This clonotype was counted many times. The J gene is TRBJ2-3, the V gene TRBV28; D uncertain. The germline gives CDR1 MDHEN, CDR2 SYDVKM. Trimming took off 6 bases at V and 2 bases at J, with 6 bases between the two ends. The CDR3 totals 12 residues. The CDR3 coding sequence is TGTGCCAGCAGAGGGTACACAGATACGCAGTATTTT. Translation gives CASRGYTDTQYF.